This T cell receptor (beta chain) is from a study of regulatory T cells in long-lasting Graves disease (dated by TCRdb to about 2021). Looking at the study overall: Patients with newly diagnosed Graves' disease had been on antithyroid drugs for under 3 months. Patients with persistent Graves' disease were compared with patients with newly diagnosed Graves' disease using TCR sequencing and RNA sequencing of peripheral blood. The study was registered as a clinical trial and conducted in China. TCR sequencing covered 13 persistent and around 20 newly diagnosed Graves' disease patients, some 33 samples in total. The paper's findings and limits, for the study overall: Compared with newly diagnosed patients, patients with persistent Graves' disease had lower TCR Shannon entropy and fewer highly expanded clones, which suggests clonal expansion. Peripheral blood alone was examined, since thyroid tissue, which constituted the primary lesion, could not be accessed. A larger number of public clonotypes was shared among persistent patients (approximately 3,000) than among newly diagnosed patients (roughly 980). TRBV28, TRBJ1-2 and TRBJ2-5 were preferentially used in persistent disease, while TRBV20-1 and TRBJ2-1 were favored in newly diagnosed disease. Sequencing and analysis were restricted to the TCR beta chain. The authors acknowledged the small sample size as a limitation that may reduce accuracy.

This specimen's time point label, interpreted: newly diagnosed GD, antithyroid drugs for less than 3 months. For both TCR sequencing and RNA sequencing, RNA was extracted from PBMCs using TRIzol. The diagnosis of Graves' disease followed American Thyroid Association guidelines. Patients for the study were recruited at an endocrinology department in Xi'an, China. Each patient gave about 10 milliliters of peripheral blood, collected in an EDTA anticoagulant tube. Ficoll Paque Plus density gradient separation was used to isolate PBMCs, and no additional T cell sorting was done. RNA quality was checked with an Agilent 2100 Bioanalyzer and agarose gel, and concentration with a NanoDrop 2000. The library was obtained by multiplex PCR. Sequencer: Illumina HiSeq 4000. To build TCR beta libraries, CDR3 regions were amplified by Arm-PCR using iRepertoire HTBI primers. Before sequencing, the PCR products went through gel purification. In the paper's pipeline: Across samples, approximately 68 TRBV and 15 or so TRBJ segments were identified and used for gene usage analysis of CDR3 amino acid clonotypes. Filtered high-quality paired reads were merged into contigs using COPE and FqMerger. Contigs were aligned with BLAST to IMGT TRBV, TRBD and TRBJ reference genes, and CDR3 was defined per IMGT. Highly expanded clones were defined as clonotypes with a frequency above 0.1%. Shannon entropy was used to measure repertoire diversity, and the Gini coefficient was used to measure V-J evenness. Clonotypes shared by more than one individual were considered public. The public reads were reanalyzed by TCRdb: fastp trimming at Q25, MiXCR alignment, in-frame beta chains only. Rows with one shared CDR3 protein collapse into an entry with the most common genes and DNA. TCRdb's processing, not the authors' own work, is the source of the V and J calls. Recorded for this sample are about 420,000 distinct CDR3 sequences; over 15% of them occurred a single time. Jointly, the top ten make up about 23% of the sample.

This clonotype has a count of ten or more. The antigen this receptor binds is unknown. No much larger clone exists at a distance of one base, and base qualities are not known. Germline trimming: 5 bases from V, 2 bases from J; junction bases outside gene matches: 5. The CDR3 measures 18 amino acids from cysteine to phenylalanine. Only CDR3 DNA is held: 54 bases, read in frame from base 1. According to the germline V gene, CDR1 reads KGHDR and CDR2 reads SFDVKD. This sample was also put to use in a study of T cells in Graves' hyperthyroidism and ophthalmopathy. As that second paper reports: Stable Graves' hyperthyroidism was defined as no progression to ophthalmopathy during 18 months of follow-up. Hyperthyroidism patients were newly diagnosed, had a disease duration of under 2 months, and were aged 18 to 65 years. Any patient with an uncontrolled infection, another autoimmune disease, pregnancy or lactation was excluded. Clinical symptoms, serum thyroxine and TRAb, thyroid ultrasound, and orbital computed tomography formed the basis for the diagnoses. The first round of RT-PCR for the TCR CDR3 was performed with the HTBI primer set and the Qiagen OneStep RT-PCR kit. Most expanded thyroid clonotypes (frequency above 0.001) were also detected in blood, suggesting blood repertoires may reflect thyroid immune responses. Ophthalmopathy was separated from stable hyperthyroidism by a 13 V-J signature model, with approximately 89% sensitivity and about 81% specificity obtained in cross-validation and 80%/75% obtained in testing. In validation, progression to ophthalmopathy was predicted by the model with approximately 67% sensitivity and 72% to 85% specificity, a median of roughly six months before onset. To identify distinguishing TCR V-J signatures, a discovery cohort of about 100 patients was used, comprising 40 to 45 with Graves' ophthalmopathy and around 60 with stable Graves' hyperthyroidism. Whether ophthalmopathy could be predicted prospectively was tested in an independent validation cohort made up of roughly 20 hyperthyroidism patients plus 17 patients who later progressed to ophthalmopathy. For training and testing, the 100 or so patients in the discovery cohort were randomly divided in a 7:3 ratio. In addition, the study compared T-cell repertoires in thyroid tissue and in blood from roughly six Graves' hyperthyroidism patients. Following sampling, methimazole starting at 30 mg daily was given to hyperthyroidism patients, and high-dose intravenous methylprednisolone was given to ophthalmopathy patients. The libraries were constructed in a second round of multiplex PCR and then size-selected and purified. Paired-end sequencing of the libraries was performed with 100 bp reads on an Illumina HiSeq2000. SOAPnuke was used to process the raw data, throwing out any read that contained adapters or uncalled bases, had a mean Phred below 15, or lacked an exact constant-primer or identifier match. High-quality paired reads were merged with COPE v1.2.5, and unique nucleotide sequences were defined as clonotypes. MiTCR v1.1 was used to align the clonotypes against IMGT TRBV, TRBD and TRBJ reference segments. The analysis was restricted to V-J combinations with a frequency above 0.0001, which together covered just over 99% of the repertoires. A TCS score was defined as the ratio of F50 (clonal expansion) to E x V (chaos), with BLOSUM62-based TCRdist applied between CDR3 peptides within each V-J. Welch's t-statistics and random forest reduced some 510 V-J features to under 15, which were used in a naive Bayes classifier (R e1071). Sample size was not statistically predetermined, and blinding of investigators to group allocation was not performed. According to the paper, TCR Vbeta CDR3 sequencing was carried out on about 140 peripheral blood samples, which came from approximately 41 ophthalmopathy, roughly 75 hyperthyroidism and roughly 17 progressor patients.

The sample was peripheral blood mononuclear cells (PBMCs), taken at new diagnosis, from a patient treated with antithyroid drugs. This receptor was identified in a woman aged 18 to 35 with Graves disease. Donor details come from another sample of the same person, matched by shared clones. The V and J segments used are TRBV24-1 and TRBJ2-2; TRBD2 fits 15 bases in the junction. This receptor has the CDR3 CATSVGLAGGPNTGELFF. The DNA sequence follows: TGTGCCACCAGTGTTGGACTAGCGGGAGGGCCAAACACCGGGGAGCTGTTTTTT.